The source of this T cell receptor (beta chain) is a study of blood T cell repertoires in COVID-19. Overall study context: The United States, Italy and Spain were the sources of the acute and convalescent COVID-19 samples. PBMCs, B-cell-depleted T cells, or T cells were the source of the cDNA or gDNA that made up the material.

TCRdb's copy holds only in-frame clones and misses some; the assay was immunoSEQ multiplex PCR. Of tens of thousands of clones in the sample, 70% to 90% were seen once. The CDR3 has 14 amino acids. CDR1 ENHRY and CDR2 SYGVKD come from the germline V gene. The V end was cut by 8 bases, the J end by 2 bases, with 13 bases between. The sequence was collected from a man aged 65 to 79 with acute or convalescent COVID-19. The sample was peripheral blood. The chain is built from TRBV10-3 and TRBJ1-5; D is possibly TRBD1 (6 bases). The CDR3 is CAIGPQGGNQPQHF. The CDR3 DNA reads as TGTGCCATCGGTCCACAGGGAGGCAATCAGCCCCAGCATTTT.